These T cell receptor beta chains were read from a single sample in a study of OX40 agonist ivuxolimab in advanced cancers. The assay was immunoSEQ multiplex PCR, and TCRdb's table has in-frame clones only and misses some. The sample has 100,000 to 110,000 clones; approximately 89% are singletons. Specimen: CD4+ or CD8+ T cells sorted from blood, collected in a trial of the OX40 agonist ivuxolimab. These receptors all come from an adult with an advanced solid tumor such as melanoma, head and neck, liver or kidney cancer. The CDR3 runs from the conserved cysteine through the conserved F or W. D genes are given only for firm matches. For some rows the clone size is stated as once, few or many, or as a class when expanded; others skip it.

D	size	V	J	DNA	CDR3
-	-	TRBV5-4	TRBJ1-1	TGTGCCAGCAGCTTGGGTGAGGGGATGGGCACTGAAGCTTTCTTT	CASSLGEGMGTEAFF
-	-	TRBV5-1	TRBJ1-2	TGCGCCAGCAACCTCCCAGGGCTTGAAGGTGGCTACACCTTC	CASNLPGLEGGYTF
TRBD1	-	TRBV11-2	TRBJ2-1	TGTGCCAGCAGCCCGGGACAGTCCTACAATGAGCAGTTCTTC	CASSPGQSYNEQFF
-	-	TRBV2	TRBJ1-6	TGTGCCAGCAGCCCCCCTAGGGACCTTAATTCACCCCTCCACTTT	CASSPPRDLNSPLHF
-	few	TRBV4-1	TRBJ2-4	TGCGCCAGCAGCCCCTCTCCTACCAAAAACATTCAGTACTTC	CASSPSPTKNIQYF
TRBD1	-	TRBV29-1	TRBJ1-1	TGCAGCGCAGGACAGGCTATAAACACTGAAGCTTTCTTT	CSAGQAINTEAFF
-	-	TRBV9	TRBJ2-1	TGTGCCAGCAGCGTAGGGGTTCACACCGGGGACAATGAGCAGTTCTTC	CASSVGVHTGDNEQFF
-	-	TRBV6-6	TRBJ2-7	TGTGCCAGCAGAGAACTCTACGAGCAGTACTTC	CASRELYEQYF
TRBD2	-	TRBV19	TRBJ2-3	TGTGCCAGTAGGCCAAGCGGGGGAGATACGCAGTATTTT	CASRPSGGDTQYF
-	-	TRBV6-1	TRBJ1-5	TGTGCCAGCAGTGAAGCGTCCGCTCAGCCCCAGCATTTT	CASSEASAQPQHF
-	once	TRBV6-6	TRBJ2-6	TGTGCCAGCAGTTTCCCAACAGGGTTGGGGGCCAACGTCCTGACTTTC	CASSFPTGLGANVLTF
-	-	TRBV30	TRBJ1-2	TGTGCCTGGAATAGACAGTCCCCTCACACCTTC	CAWNRQSPHTF
-	few	TRBV6-5	TRBJ1-5	TGTGCCAGCAGTTACTCGAGGGTTAGCAATCAGCCCCAGCATTTT	CASSYSRVSNQPQHF
-	-	TRBV28	TRBJ2-7	TGTGCCAGCAGTGTAGGACAGTTCGAGCAGTACTTC	CASSVGQFEQYF
TRBD2	-	TRBV19	TRBJ2-7	TGTGCCAGTAGTGCTACCGGGACTACCTCCTACGAGCAGTACTTC	CASSATGTTSYEQYF
-	-	TRBV30	TRBJ1-2	TGTGCCTGGAGGGGGCCCCTAAAGAGTGGCTACACCTTC	CAWRGPLKSGYTF
-	once	TRBV5-1	TRBJ2-2	TGCGCCAGCAGCTTTGGACTACCGAACACCGGGGAGCTGTTTTTT	CASSFGLPNTGELFF
TRBD2	once	TRBV9	TRBJ2-2	TGTGCCAGCAGCGTAGAACTAGCGGGAGGAGCCGGGGAGCTGTTTTTT	CASSVELAGGAGELFF
-	-	TRBV7-6	TRBJ2-5	TGTGCCAGCAGCCCTTCGGGGTTGGAGACCCAGTACTTC	CASSPSGLETQYF
-	-	TRBV5-1	TRBJ1-6	TGCGCCAGCAGCTTGGACAGTTCCTATAATTCACCCCTCCACTTT	CASSLDSSYNSPLHF
-	-	TRBV29-1	TRBJ1-2	TGCAGCGTTGGTGGCCCAACGGCGCAGGATTATGGCTACACCTTC	CSVGGPTAQDYGYTF
TRBD2	-	TRBV5-6	TRBJ2-5	TGTGCCAGCAGCTTGGGGACTAGCTTTGGGACCCAGTACTTC	CASSLGTSFGTQYF
TRBD2	-	TRBV19	TRBJ2-1	TGTGCCAGTAGTCCCCCGGGACTAGCGGGGGGATTCAACAATGAGCAGTTCTTC	CASSPPGLAGGFNNEQFF
-	-	TRBV11-2	TRBJ1-4	TGTGCCAGCAGCTTAGCGGGGGCGTTGAATGAAAAACTGTTTTTT	CASSLAGALNEKLFF
-	-	TRBV25-1	TRBJ2-2	TGTGCCAGCAGTGACCCGCTGACAGCGAACACCGGGGAGCTGTTTTTT	CASSDPLTANTGELFF
-	-	TRBV6-5	TRBJ1-3	TGTGCCAGCAGTTACGGCACTGGAAACACCATATATTTT	CASSYGTGNTIYF
-	once	TRBV25-1	TRBJ2-3	TGTGCCAGCAGTGGGCGACAGAGATACACAGATACGCAGTATTTT	CASSGRQRYTDTQYF
-	-	TRBV6-1	TRBJ2-7	TGTGCCAGCAGTAACATAAGGACAGTTAAGCAGTACTTC	CASSNIRTVKQYF
TRBD2	-	TRBV7-6	TRBJ2-7	TGTGCCAGCAGCTTAAAGGGAGGCCTAGCGGGAGGGACCTACGAGCAGTACTTC	CASSLKGGLAGGTYEQYF
-	-	TRBV5-1	TRBJ2-3	TGCGCCAGCAGCTTGCCGAGTACAGATACGCAGTATTTT	CASSLPSTDTQYF
-	-	TRBV30	TRBJ1-1	TGTGCCTGGAGGACAGGGAACACTGAAGCTTTCTTT	CAWRTGNTEAFF
-	-	TRBV6-5	TRBJ2-7	TGTGCCAGCAGTTACTCCGGGGCAGGGAGTTTCTACGAGCAGTACTTC	CASSYSGAGSFYEQYF
-	once	TRBV7-9	TRBJ2-7	TGTGCCAGCAGCGACCTGACCTCCTACGAGCAGTACTTC	CASSDLTSYEQYF
TRBD1	-	TRBV9	TRBJ1-2	TGTGCCAGCAGCGCAGAGGGGCTAGAGGGGGCCCTGGGTGGCTACACCTTC	CASSAEGLEGALGGYTF
TRBD1	-	TRBV5-4	TRBJ1-1	TGTGCCAGCAGCGAGAGCTGGGACAGGGGAAGAAAAACTGAAGCTTTCTTT	CASSESWDRGRKTEAFF
-	-	TRBV9	TRBJ2-2	TGTGCCAGCAGCGTAGCTAGGACCGGGGAGCTGTTTTTT	CASSVARTGELFF
TRBD1	-	TRBV25-1	TRBJ2-5	TGTGCCAGCAGTGCTCCCGGGACAGGGGGAGAGACCCAGTACTTC	CASSAPGTGGETQYF
-	-	TRBV7-8	TRBJ2-6	TGTGCCAGCAGCTTAGCTGGGGCCAACGTCCTGACTTTC	CASSLAGANVLTF
-	-	TRBV18	TRBJ2-1	TGTGCCAGCTCCAAGGAGATCTCCTACAATGAGCAGTTCTTC	CASSKEISYNEQFF
TRBD2	-	TRBV5-1	TRBJ2-2	TGCGCCAGCAGCTTGGGACTAGCAGCCGGGGAGCTGTTTTTT	CASSLGLAAGELFF
-	-	TRBV27	TRBJ2-1	TGTGCCAGCAACCGGGACGCAGCCATTTCACGGGAGCAGTTCTTC	CASNRDAAISREQFF
-	-	TRBV5-1	TRBJ1-1	TGCGCCAGCAGGTCTGACCACAGGAGATCGAACACTGAAGCTTTCTTT	CASRSDHRRSNTEAFF
-	-	TRBV15	TRBJ2-7	TGTGCCACCAGCAGTTATACCGGGGATACCTCCTACGAGCAGTACTTC	CATSSYTGDTSYEQYF
TRBD1	-	TRBV2	TRBJ2-1	TGTGCCTCAGCATTGTTTGGACAGGGCCTCAATGAGCAGTTCTTC	CASALFGQGLNEQFF
TRBD2	-	TRBV6-4	TRBJ2-3	TGTGCCAGCAGTGTGGAGGCGGGAGGTCCCACAGATACGCAGTATTTT	CASSVEAGGPTDTQYF
-	-	TRBV4-1	TRBJ1-1	TGCGCCAGCAGCCAAGACCCTAACACTGAAGCTTTCTTT	CASSQDPNTEAFF
TRBD2	-	TRBV5-1	TRBJ2-3	TGCGCCAGCAGCCACGGACTAGCGGGGGGGCAAGATACGCAGTATTTT	CASSHGLAGGQDTQYF
-	-	TRBV9	TRBJ2-5	TGTGCCAGCAGCCCCGGGCGGGGTGAGACCCAGTACTTC	CASSPGRGETQYF
TRBD1	-	TRBV5-6	TRBJ1-3	TGTGCCAGCAGCTTCAGGGGGCCTGGAAACACCATATATTTT	CASSFRGPGNTIYF
TRBD1	once	TRBV7-9	TRBJ2-7	TGTGCCAGCAGCCCCCTCGGGACAGCGAACTACGAGCAGTACTTC	CASSPLGTANYEQYF
-	-	TRBV6-5	TRBJ1-2	TGTGCCAGCAGGGAGAAGGGCTACACCTTC	CASREKGYTF
-	-	TRBV5-1	TRBJ2-7	TGCGCCAGCAGCCGTAACACAGGGTTCCCACCCCACGAGCAGTACTTC	CASSRNTGFPPHEQYF
TRBD2	-	TRBV29-1	TRBJ2-1	TGCAGCGGGAGGACTAGCGGGAGTATCAATGAGCAGTTCTTC	CSGRTSGSINEQFF
-	-	TRBV6-5	TRBJ1-2	TGTGCCAGCAGTGAAGGGTCACAGTCCGGTGGCTACACCTTC	CASSEGSQSGGYTF
-	-	TRBV6-6	TRBJ2-2	TGTGCCAGCAGTTACTCCTGGGGGAGAGGGGAGCTGTTTTTT	CASSYSWGRGELFF
TRBD1	-	TRBV19	TRBJ1-1	TGTGCCAGTAGTGTGCAGGGGGAAGGAACTGAAGCTTTCTTT	CASSVQGEGTEAFF